What follows describes a single TCR beta chain. These data are taken from a study of blood T cell repertoires in COVID-19. Across the study: Spain, Italy and the United States supplied samples that represented acute and convalescent COVID-19. Sample material is recorded as cDNA or gDNA derived from T cells, B-cell-depleted T cells, or PBMCs.

The V gene end was trimmed by 0 bases and the J gene end by 7 bases; junction bases not matched to a gene: 11. The CDR3 runs 16 residues. CDR1 is MNHNS, CDR2 SASEGT, per germline. Profiled with immunoSEQ multiplex PCR; TCRdb holds only in-frame clones, not every one. The sample yields around 70,000 clones, roughly 87% seen once. The sequence was collected from a young woman with acute or convalescent COVID-19. Specimen: peripheral blood. The rearrangement links TRBV6-1 to TRBJ2-5, with 7 bases aligning to TRBD1. This CDR3 reads CASSEATYGTVGTQYF. The DNA for the CDR3 is TGTGCCAGCAGTGAAGCGACATACGGGACAGTCGGGACCCAGTACTTC.